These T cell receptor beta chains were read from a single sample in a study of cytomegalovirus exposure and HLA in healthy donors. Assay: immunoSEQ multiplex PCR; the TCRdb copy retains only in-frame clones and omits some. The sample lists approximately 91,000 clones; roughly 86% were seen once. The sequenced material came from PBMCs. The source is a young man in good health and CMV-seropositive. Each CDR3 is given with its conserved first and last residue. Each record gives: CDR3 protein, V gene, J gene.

CASSIGTGGEKLFF	TRBV19	TRBJ1-4
CASSWDRKQETQYF	TRBV6-5	TRBJ2-5
CASSSGFEYEQYF	TRBV18	TRBJ2-7
CASSSRGLADNEQFF	TRBV7-2	TRBJ2-1
CASRTATYEQYF	TRBV6-1	TRBJ2-7
CASTGTSGDTGELFF	TRBV6-1	TRBJ2-2
CASSFQGMADTQYF	TRBV5-1	TRBJ2-3
CASSLVVGGSYEQYF	TRBV27	TRBJ2-7
CASTTGGWDTEAFF	TRBV28	TRBJ1-1
CASSYSGAGTGELFF	TRBV6-5	TRBJ2-2
CASSFDRASYNEQFF	TRBV7-3	TRBJ2-1
CASSLYPGQGARDYGYTF	TRBV5-1	TRBJ1-2
CASSLETAGGYTF	TRBV5-1	TRBJ1-2
CASSLINNEQFF	TRBV7-6	TRBJ2-1
CASSQETSGKTSTQYF	TRBV4-2	TRBJ2-3
CASSLAGTRVYNEQFF	TRBV5-8	TRBJ2-1
CASSLGLASYTDTQYF	TRBV5-6	TRBJ2-3
CASSARGPNTGELFF	TRBV6-1	TRBJ2-2
CASSRKTGGFTDTQYF	TRBV19	TRBJ2-3
CASSQDYPELAGAEQFF	TRBV4-1	TRBJ2-1
CASSPGRYQETQYF	TRBV14	TRBJ2-5
CASSLADTNIQYF	TRBV5-1	TRBJ2-4
CASSAAGTRNLYEQYF	TRBV27	TRBJ2-7
CAWSVWPGGEEKLFF	TRBV30	TRBJ1-4
CASSGSGGAGGFTGELFF	TRBV7-6	TRBJ2-2
CATSRGLAGGPTSGEQFF	TRBV15	TRBJ2-1
CASSPGALAGVTDTQYF	TRBV7-9	TRBJ2-3
CASSPRSGASGANVLTF	TRBV11-3	TRBJ2-6
CASSPRGDGGYTF	TRBV18	TRBJ1-2
CASSHLDGKETQYF	TRBV14	TRBJ2-5
CATSPRLEAGELFF	TRBV15	TRBJ2-2
CASRRTDLSNQPQHF	TRBV2	TRBJ1-5
CAINSGTGINYGYTF	TRBV10-3	TRBJ1-2
CASSLGYGNTIYF	TRBV5-1	TRBJ1-3
CASRQGQDNEQFF	TRBV5-1	TRBJ2-1
CASSGQGLGGYTF	TRBV7-8	TRBJ1-2
CASRALAYLSDTQYF	TRBV6-5	TRBJ2-3
CASSLAPGNEQFF	TRBV7-6	TRBJ2-1
CASSPPGSLGYEQYF	TRBV7-8	TRBJ2-7
CASSESRGKGETQYF	TRBV6-1	TRBJ2-5
CASSLRVGAGYNEQFF	TRBV5-1	TRBJ2-1
CASSWGDRDSYEQYF	TRBV5-1	TRBJ2-7
CSAPGLFSYNEQFF	TRBV29-1	TRBJ2-1
CASSDVTKRQYF	TRBV2	TRBJ2-7
CASSLGGSNEKLFF	TRBV28	TRBJ1-4
CASSFSGRAPDEQYF	TRBV11-2	TRBJ2-7